Below, one T cell receptor (beta chain) is given with its context. This record belongs to a study of T cell changes during pregnancy in multiple sclerosis. J gave up 2 bases and V 7 bases, and 7 bases lay outside the gene matches. This CDR3 is built from 15 residues. From germline, CDR1 is MNHEY and CDR2 SVGAGI. The data were produced by immunoSEQ multiplex PCR, yet TCRdb's version contains in-frame clones alone and is incomplete. This sample yields about 45,000 clones, of which over 85% are seen a single time; 1.9% belongs to the top ten. This chain links TRBV6-5 with TRBJ2-4; 8 bases align to TRBD2. The specimen was peripheral blood, collected in the first trimester of pregnancy. This sequence originates from a female donor with multiple sclerosis, enrolled in a pregnancy study. The CDR3, as DNA: TGTGCCAGCAAAGGAGCGGGGGATCCCAAAAACATTCAGTACTTC. This encodes CASKGAGDPKNIQYF.